This TCR beta chain was found in a study of technical replicates of blood from a few donors. Method: immunoSEQ multiplex PCR; TCRdb's copy keeps in-frame clones and lacks some. The sample shows 80,000 to 85,000 clones, around 89% of them seen only once. CDR1 and CDR2 from the germline V gene are SGHTA and FQGNSA. The CDR3 consists of 18 residues. V lost 0 bases and J 2 bases, leaving 17 bases between the germline ends. The specimen was T cells isolated from PBMCs. The receptor's source is a human donor in good health. V is TRBV7-2 and J is TRBJ1-5; TRBD1 might be the D (6 bases). The CDR3 sequence: CASSLAGGEFTGNQPQHF. The CDR3 DNA sequence: TGTGCCAGCAGCTTAGCAGGGGGGGAGTTTACGGGCAATCAGCCCCAGCATTTT.